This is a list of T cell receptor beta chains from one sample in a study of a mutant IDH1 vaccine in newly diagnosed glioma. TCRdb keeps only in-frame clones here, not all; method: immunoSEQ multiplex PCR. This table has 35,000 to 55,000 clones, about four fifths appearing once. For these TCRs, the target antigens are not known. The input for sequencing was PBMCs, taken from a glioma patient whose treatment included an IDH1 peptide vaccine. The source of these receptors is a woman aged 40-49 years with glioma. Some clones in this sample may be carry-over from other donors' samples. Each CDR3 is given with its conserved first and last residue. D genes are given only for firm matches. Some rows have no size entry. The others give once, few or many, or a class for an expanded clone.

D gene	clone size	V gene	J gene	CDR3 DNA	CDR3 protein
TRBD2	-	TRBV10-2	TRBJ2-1	TGCGCCAGCAGTGAGCCTGCGGGAGGGCGCAATGAGCAGTTCTTC	CASSEPAGGRNEQFF
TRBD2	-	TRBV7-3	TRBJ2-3	TGTGCCAGCAGCCCCCGGACTAGCGGGGGTCTGGGAGATACGCAGTATTTT	CASSPRTSGGLGDTQYF
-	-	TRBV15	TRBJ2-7	TGTGCCACCAGCAGAGGGGCCAATTCCTACGAGCAGTACTTC	CATSRGANSYEQYF
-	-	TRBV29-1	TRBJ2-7	TGCAGCGTGCTCCTGCGGGAGCAGTACTTC	CSVLLREQYF
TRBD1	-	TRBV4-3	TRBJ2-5	TGCGCCAGCAGCCAAGATAGTAGGGGGCGCATGGAGACCCAGTACTTC	CASSQDSRGRMETQYF
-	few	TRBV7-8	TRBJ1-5	TGTGCCAGCAGCCCTCTCCCCCGGCGAACGGGCAATCAGCCCCAGCATTTT	CASSPLPRRTGNQPQHF
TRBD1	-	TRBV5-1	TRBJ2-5	TGCGCCAGCAGCTTGGGTGTAGGGGGCGAAACAGAGACCCAGTACTTC	CASSLGVGGETETQYF
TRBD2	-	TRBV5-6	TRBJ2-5	TGTGCCAGCAGCTTCGCGGGAGCGGGGGAGACCCAGTACTTC	CASSFAGAGETQYF
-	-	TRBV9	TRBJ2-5	TGTGCCAGCAGCGTAGGGGCTAGCGCCCAGGGGACCCAGTACTTC	CASSVGASAQGTQYF
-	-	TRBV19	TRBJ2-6	TGTGCCAGTAGTTTGAATGGGGCCAACGTCCTGACTTTC	CASSLNGANVLTF
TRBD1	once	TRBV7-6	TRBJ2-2	TGTGCCAGCAGCTCCGGGACAGGGAGGGCCGGGGAGCTGTTTTTT	CASSSGTGRAGELFF
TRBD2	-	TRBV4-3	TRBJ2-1	TGCGCCAGCAGCCCCCTAGCGGGGAACAATGAGCAGTTCTTC	CASSPLAGNNEQFF
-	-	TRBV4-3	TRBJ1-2	TGCGCCAGCAGCCAAGATCGGACCCTTTGGACCTATGGCTACACCTTC	CASSQDRTLWTYGYTF
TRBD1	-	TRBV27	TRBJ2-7	TGTGCCAGCAGTGGGACAGGGGCCATCTACGAGCAGTACTTC	CASSGTGAIYEQYF
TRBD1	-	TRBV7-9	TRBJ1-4	TGTGCCAGCAGCTCGACAGGGCGCAATGAAAAACTGTTTTTT	CASSSTGRNEKLFF
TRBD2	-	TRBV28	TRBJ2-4	TGTGCCAGCAGGGGGGAGGGATGGACCAAAAACATTCAGTACTTC	CASRGEGWTKNIQYF
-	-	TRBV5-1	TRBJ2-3	TGCGCCAGCAGCTTGGGCCCAGGGGGGGCCGGCACAGATACGCAGTATTTT	CASSLGPGGAGTDTQYF
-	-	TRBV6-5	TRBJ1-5	TGTGCCAGCAAGGGGCCTAATCAGCCCCAGCATTTT	CASKGPNQPQHF
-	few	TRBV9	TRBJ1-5	TGTGCCAGCAGCGTAGGCTGGGGGGGTCAGCCCCAGCATTTT	CASSVGWGGQPQHF
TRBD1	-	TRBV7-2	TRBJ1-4	TGTGCCAGCAGCCCAAAGGGGGCGTGGGAAAAACTGTTTTTT	CASSPKGAWEKLFF
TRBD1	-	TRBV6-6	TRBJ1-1	TGTGCCAGCAGTCTACCCGGGACAGGGAAGGCTGAAGCTTTCTTT	CASSLPGTGKAEAFF
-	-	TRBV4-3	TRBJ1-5	TGCGCCAGCAGGACTACTGTCTATAGCAATCAGCCCCAGCATTTT	CASRTTVYSNQPQHF
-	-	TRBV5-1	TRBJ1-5	TGCGCCAGCAGCAGGAATCAGCCCCAGCATTTT	CASSRNQPQHF
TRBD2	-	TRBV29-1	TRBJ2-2	TGCAGCGTTGATCCCCTGACTAGCGGGGCGAACACCGGGGAGCTGTTTTTT	CSVDPLTSGANTGELFF
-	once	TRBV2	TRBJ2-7	TGTGCCAGCAGTGAAGTGGAGGGGGTGGGCGAGCAGTACTTC	CASSEVEGVGEQYF
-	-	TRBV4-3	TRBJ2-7	TGCGCCAGCAGCCAACGTTTACAGGGATCCTACGAGCAGTACTTC	CASSQRLQGSYEQYF
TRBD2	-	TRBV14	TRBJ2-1	TGTGCCAGCAGCCAAGTCCGTACTAGCGGGAGGGCCTCCAATGAGCAGTTCTTC	CASSQVRTSGRASNEQFF
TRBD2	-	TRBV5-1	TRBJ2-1	TGCGCCAGCGGGCTAGCGGGGGCCCGAGGGAATGAGCAGTTCTTC	CASGLAGARGNEQFF
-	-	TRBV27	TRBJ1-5	TGTGCCATCCCGCCCCGGTGTGCGAATCAGCCCCAGCATTTT	CAIPPRCANQPQHF
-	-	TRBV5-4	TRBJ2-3	TGTGCCAGCAGCTTTATCGGGAGCACAGATACGCAGTATTTT	CASSFIGSTDTQYF
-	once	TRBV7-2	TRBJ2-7	TGTGCCAGCAGCTTGGGTCAGAAGGGGGCCTACGAGCAGTACTTC	CASSLGQKGAYEQYF
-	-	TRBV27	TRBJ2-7	TGTGCCAGCAGTTTTAAACAGGGATACGAGCAGTACTTC	CASSFKQGYEQYF
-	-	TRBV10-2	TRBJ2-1	TGCGCCAGCAGTCGGGACATCGAGCAGTTCTTC	CASSRDIEQFF
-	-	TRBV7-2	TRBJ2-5	TGTGCCAGCAGCTTAGGGGTCGGGAAGACCCAGTACTTC	CASSLGVGKTQYF
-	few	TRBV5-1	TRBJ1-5	TGCGCCAGCAGCCCAGGCATCAATCAGCCCCAGCATTTT	CASSPGINQPQHF
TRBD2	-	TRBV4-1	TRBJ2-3	TGCGCCAGCAGCCAAGGGTTGGGGACTAGCGGGGCTGCGCAGTATTTT	CASSQGLGTSGAAQYF
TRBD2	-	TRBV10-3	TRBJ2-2	TGTGCCATCACTCGGACTAGCGGGAGGAGCGGGGAGCTGTTTTTT	CAITRTSGRSGELFF